This T cell receptor beta chain was profiled in a study of blood T cell repertoires in COVID-19 (dated by TCRdb to about 2020). Regarding the study in general: Samples covering the acute and convalescent phases of COVID-19 were provided by collaborators in the United States, Italy and Spain. The repertoires were released in a freely available public database intended as a resource for research on the immune response to SARS-CoV-2. A de-identified subject ID, COVID-19 status, age in years and sex were almost always included in the sample metadata. The prospective study material was composed of cDNA or gDNA derived from T cells, B-cell-depleted T cells, or PBMCs. The samples were drawn from two sources: the first 160 participants of the ongoing ImmuneRACE study, and 1,000 to 1,500 subjects contributed by 6 global collaborators. Where available, HLA class I and class II types were taken from metadata supplied by the sample provider and were not determined by assay-based typing. Subjects who had been exposed to COVID-19, were actively infected with it, or had recovered from it provided the deeply sampled blood TCRbeta repertoires that made up the dataset.

Remarks on this clone: The antigen it binds to is not known. Base-call qualities are not available, and no considerably larger clone is one nucleotide away.

The immunoSEQ Assay, a bias-controlled multiplex PCR, was used to amplify TCRbeta CDR3 regions from genomic DNA. The paper's processing steps were these. The number of nucleated cells in each sample was estimated by amplification of reference gene primers within the assay. Sequence reads were collapsed and filtered to measure the absolute abundance of every unique TCRbeta CDR3 rearrangement. Productive Simpson clonality was computed per sample as the square root of Simpson's diversity index over productive rearrangements. The source is immuneACCESS, and TCRdb retained only in-frame sequences with V and J called. Part of the clones is not carried over; for the studies checked, unresolved V genes explain less than half of this, and the remainder is unexplained. V, J and clone size are those of that table, while D and trimming were read from the DNA. For this sample there are about 62,000 clones; roughly nine tenths appear just once. The ten largest clones add up to 15% to 20% of the sample.

The germline V and J ends show losses of 5 bases and 6 bases respectively, and no gene match explains 7 bases of the junction. There are 14 amino acids in the CDR3, from cysteine to phenylalanine inclusive. Left in the record is the CDR3 DNA by itself, 42 bases read in frame from the first base. CDR1 and CDR2, per the germline V gene, are SNHLY and FYNNEI. Study-level results and caveats: The quantity of clinical and demographic metadata differed by source and by participant and was supplied without curation.

One collaborating source in Seattle enrolled patients while the patients were actively infected and followed the patients over time throughout the course of disease. Each collaborating institution followed its own protocols to collect whole blood in K2EDTA tubes. For TCRbeta analysis, collaborators shipped samples as frozen whole blood, isolated PBMCs, or DNA extracted from either of those sample types. The sequence is built from TRBV2 and TRBJ1-5; 7 bases in the junction line up with TRBD1. Sequencing was performed on peripheral blood. The origin of this receptor is a woman aged 55-69 years with COVID-19, enrolled during active disease. The nucleotide sequence is given as TGTGCCAGCAGTCGGACAGGAGGCCTTCAGCCCCAGCATTTT. The encoded protein is CASSRTGGLQPQHF. Extended through the reference TRBV2 and TRBJ1-5 proteins, this CDR3 yields the full variable domain: EPEVTQTPSHQVTQMGQEVILRCVPISNHLYFYWYRQILGQKVEFLVSFYNNEISEKSEIFDDQFSVERPDGSNFTLKIRSTKLEDSAMYFCASSRTGGLQPQHFGDGTRLSIL.